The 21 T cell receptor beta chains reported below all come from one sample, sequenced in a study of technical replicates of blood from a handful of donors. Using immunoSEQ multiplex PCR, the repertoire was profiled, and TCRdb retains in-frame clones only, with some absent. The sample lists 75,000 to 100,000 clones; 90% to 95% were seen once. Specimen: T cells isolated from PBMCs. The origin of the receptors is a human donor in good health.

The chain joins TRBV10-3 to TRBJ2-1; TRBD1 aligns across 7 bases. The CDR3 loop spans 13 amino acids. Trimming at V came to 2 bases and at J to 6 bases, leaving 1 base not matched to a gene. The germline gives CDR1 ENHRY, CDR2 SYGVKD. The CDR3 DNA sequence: TGTGCCATCAGTGAGAGGACAGGCAATGAGCAGTTCTTC. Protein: CAISERTGNEQFF.

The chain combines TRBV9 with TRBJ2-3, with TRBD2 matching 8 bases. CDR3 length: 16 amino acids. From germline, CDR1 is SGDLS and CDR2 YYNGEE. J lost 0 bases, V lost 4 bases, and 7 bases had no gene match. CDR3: CASSPQAGASTDTQYF. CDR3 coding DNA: TGTGCCAGCAGCCCTCAAGCGGGGGCTAGCACAGATACGCAGTATTTT.

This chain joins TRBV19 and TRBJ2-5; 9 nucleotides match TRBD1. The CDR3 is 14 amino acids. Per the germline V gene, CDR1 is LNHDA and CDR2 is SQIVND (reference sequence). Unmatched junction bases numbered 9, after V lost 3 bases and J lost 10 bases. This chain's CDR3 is CASSIRGTGQVQYF. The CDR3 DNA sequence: TGTGCCAGTAGTATTAGGGGGACAGGGCAGGTCCAGTACTTC.

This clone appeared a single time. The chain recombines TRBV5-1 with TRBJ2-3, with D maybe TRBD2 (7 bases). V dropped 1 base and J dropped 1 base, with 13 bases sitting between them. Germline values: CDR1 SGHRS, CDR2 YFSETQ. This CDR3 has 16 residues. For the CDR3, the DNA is TGCGCCAGCAGCTTGTCGGGGGGCGACGGCACAGATACGCAGTATTTT. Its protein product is CASSLSGGDGTDTQYF.

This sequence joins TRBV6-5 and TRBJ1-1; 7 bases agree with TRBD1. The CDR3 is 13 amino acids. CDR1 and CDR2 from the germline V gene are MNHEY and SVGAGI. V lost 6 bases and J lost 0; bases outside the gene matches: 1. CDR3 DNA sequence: TGTGCCAGCAGAGGGACAGTGAACACTGAAGCTTTCTTT. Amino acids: CASRGTVNTEAFF.

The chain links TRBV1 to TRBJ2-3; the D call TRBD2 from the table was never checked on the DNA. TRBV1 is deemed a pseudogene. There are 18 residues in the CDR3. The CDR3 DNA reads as TGCACCAGCAGCCAGGGATTTACTAGCGGGGGGGCAACAGATACGCAGTATTTT. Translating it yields CTSSQGFTSGGATDTQYF.

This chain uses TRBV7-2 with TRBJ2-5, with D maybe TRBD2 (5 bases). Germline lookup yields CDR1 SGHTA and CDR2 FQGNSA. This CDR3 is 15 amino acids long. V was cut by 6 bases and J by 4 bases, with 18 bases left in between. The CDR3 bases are TGTGCCAGCAGATCGACTATCCTTCTTGGAGAGACCCAGTACTTC. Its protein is CASRSTILLGETQYF.

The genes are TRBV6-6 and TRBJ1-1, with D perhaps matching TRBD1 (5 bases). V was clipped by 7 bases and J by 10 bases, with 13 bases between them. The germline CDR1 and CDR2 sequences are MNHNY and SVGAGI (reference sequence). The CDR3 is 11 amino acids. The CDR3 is CASTTGGGAFF. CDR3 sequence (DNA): TGTGCCAGCACCACCGGGGGAGGAGCTTTCTTT.

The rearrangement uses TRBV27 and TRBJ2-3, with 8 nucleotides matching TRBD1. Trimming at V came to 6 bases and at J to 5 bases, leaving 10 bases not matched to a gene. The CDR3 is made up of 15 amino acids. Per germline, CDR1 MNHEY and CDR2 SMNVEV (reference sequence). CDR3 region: CASRKPGGAGDTQYF. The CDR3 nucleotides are TGTGCCAGCAGGAAACCAGGGGGCGCAGGAGATACGCAGTATTTT.

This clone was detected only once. CDR3 in amino acids: CASTSGTGGRNEQFF. The CDR3 DNA reads TGCGCCAGCACGTCCGGGACAGGGGGGAGGAATGAGCAGTTCTTC. The chain employs TRBV4-1 and TRBJ2-1, with 11 bases aligning to TRBD1. J was trimmed by 7 bases and V by 7 bases; bases with no gene match: 9. Germline assignment: CDR1 MGHRA and CDR2 YSYEKL. The CDR3 is 15 amino acids.

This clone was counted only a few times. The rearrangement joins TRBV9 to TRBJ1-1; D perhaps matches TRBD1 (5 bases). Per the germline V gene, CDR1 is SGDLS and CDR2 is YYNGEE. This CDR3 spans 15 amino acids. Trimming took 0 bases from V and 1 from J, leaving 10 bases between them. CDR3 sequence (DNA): TGTGCCAGCAGCGTAGGTGGACAAAAGAACACTGAAGCTTTCTTT. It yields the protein CASSVGGQKNTEAFF.

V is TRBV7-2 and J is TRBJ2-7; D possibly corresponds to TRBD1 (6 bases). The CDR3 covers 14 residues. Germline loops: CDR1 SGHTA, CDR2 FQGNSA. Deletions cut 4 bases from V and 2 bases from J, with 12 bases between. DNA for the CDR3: TGTGCCAGCAGCTCGTTCAGGGGAGCCTACGAGCAGTACTTC. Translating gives CASSSFRGAYEQYF.

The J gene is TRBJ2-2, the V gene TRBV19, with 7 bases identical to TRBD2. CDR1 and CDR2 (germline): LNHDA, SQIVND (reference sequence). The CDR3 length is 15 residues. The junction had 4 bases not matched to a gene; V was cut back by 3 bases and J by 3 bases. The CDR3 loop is CASSIKGGYTGELFF. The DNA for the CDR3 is TGTGCCAGTAGTATCAAGGGAGGGTACACCGGGGAGCTGTTTTTT.

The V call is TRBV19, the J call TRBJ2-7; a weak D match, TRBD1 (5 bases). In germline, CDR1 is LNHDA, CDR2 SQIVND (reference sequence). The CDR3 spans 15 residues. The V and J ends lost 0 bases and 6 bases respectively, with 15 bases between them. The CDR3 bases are TGTGCCAGTAGTATAGAGGGATTTGGACAAGCCGAGCAGTACTTC. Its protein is CASSIEGFGQAEQYF.

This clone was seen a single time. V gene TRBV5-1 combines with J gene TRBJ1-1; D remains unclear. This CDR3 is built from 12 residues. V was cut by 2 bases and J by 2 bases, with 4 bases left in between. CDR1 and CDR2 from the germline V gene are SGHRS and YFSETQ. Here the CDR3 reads CASSFPNTEAFF. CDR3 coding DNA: TGCGCCAGCAGCTTCCCAAACACTGAAGCTTTCTTT.

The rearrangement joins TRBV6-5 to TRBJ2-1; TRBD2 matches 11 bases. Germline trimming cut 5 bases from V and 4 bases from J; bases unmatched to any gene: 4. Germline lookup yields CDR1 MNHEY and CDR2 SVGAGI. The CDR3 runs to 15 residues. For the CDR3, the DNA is TGTGCCAGCAGTCCAGGGACTAGCGGATACAATGAGCAGTTCTTC. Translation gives CASSPGTSGYNEQFF.

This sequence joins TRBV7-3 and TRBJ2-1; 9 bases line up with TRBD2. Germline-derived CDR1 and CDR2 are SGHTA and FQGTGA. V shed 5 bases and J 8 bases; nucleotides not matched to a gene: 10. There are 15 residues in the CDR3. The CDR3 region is CASSRGGLATDEQFF. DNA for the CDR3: TGTGCCAGCAGCCGTGGGGGACTAGCCACTGATGAGCAGTTCTTC. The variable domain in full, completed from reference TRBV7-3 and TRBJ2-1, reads GAGVSQTPSNKVTEKGKYVELRCDPISGHTALYWYRQSLGQGPEFLIYFQGTGAADDSGLPNDRFFAVRPEGSVSTLKIQRTERGDSAVYLCASSRGGLATDEQFFGPGTRLTVL.

The CDR3 is CASSGPGRRAEAFF. The CDR3 DNA sequence: TGTGCCAGCAGTGGACCAGGGCGTAGAGCTGAAGCTTTCTTT. The chain carries TRBV28 and TRBJ1-1; perhaps TRBD1 as D (5 bases). The V gene lost 5 bases and the J gene lost 6 bases, with 16 bases spanning the gap. This CDR3 contains 14 residues. CDR1 is MDHEN and CDR2 is SYDVKM in the germline V gene.

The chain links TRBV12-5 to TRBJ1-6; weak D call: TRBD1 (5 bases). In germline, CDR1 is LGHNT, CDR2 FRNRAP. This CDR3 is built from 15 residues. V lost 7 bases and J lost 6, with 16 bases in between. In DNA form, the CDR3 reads TGTGCTAGTGTTCCTCCCCAGGGAAGTAATTCACCCCTCCACTTT. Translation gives CASVPPQGSNSPLHF. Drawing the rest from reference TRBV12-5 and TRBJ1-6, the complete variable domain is DARVTQTPRHKVTEMGQEVTMRCQPILGHNTVFWYRQTMMQGLELLAYFRNRAPLDDSGMPKDRFSAEMPDATLATLKIQPSEPRDSAVYFCASVPPQGSNSPLHFGNGTRLTVT.

CDR3 sequence (DNA): TGTGCCAGCAGCCTCCCCCTGCGGTTGAAGGGGGCTTTCTTT. It is translated as CASSLPLRLKGAFF. The V and J genes are TRBV28 and TRBJ1-1, with TRBD1 as a possible D gene (5 bases). Germline V gives CDR1 MDHEN, CDR2 SYDVKM. Trimming removed 6 bases at V and 11 bases at J, with 22 bases between. This CDR3 spans 14 amino acids.

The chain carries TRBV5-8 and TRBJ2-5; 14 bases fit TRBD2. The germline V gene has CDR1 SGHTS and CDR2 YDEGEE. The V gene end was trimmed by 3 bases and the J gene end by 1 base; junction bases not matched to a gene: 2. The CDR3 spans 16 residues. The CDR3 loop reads CASSWGTSGGQETQYF. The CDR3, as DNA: TGTGCCAGCAGCTGGGGGACTAGCGGGGGCCAAGAGACCCAGTACTTC. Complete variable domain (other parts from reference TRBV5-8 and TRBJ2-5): EAGVTQSPTHLIKTRGQQATLRCSPISGHTSVYWYQQALGLGLQFLLWYDEGEERNRGNFPPRFSGRQFPNYSSELNVNALELEDSALYLCASSWGTSGGQETQYFGPGTRLLVL.